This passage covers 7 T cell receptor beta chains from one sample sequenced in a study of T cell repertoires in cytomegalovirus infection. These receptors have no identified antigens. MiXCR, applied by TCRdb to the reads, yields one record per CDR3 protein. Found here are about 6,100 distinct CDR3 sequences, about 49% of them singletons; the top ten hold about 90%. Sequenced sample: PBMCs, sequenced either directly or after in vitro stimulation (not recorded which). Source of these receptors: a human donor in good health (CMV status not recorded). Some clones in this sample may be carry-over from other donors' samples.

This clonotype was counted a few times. CDR3 nucleotides: TGTGCCAGCAGTTCCCCAGAACCGAACACGGACTCTTTCTTT. It specifies CASSSPEPNTDSFF. The genes are TRBV6-6 and TRBJ1-1; no reliable D call. Trimming pared 4 bases from V and 12 bases from J, leaving 21 bases between. The CDR3 totals 14 residues. CDR1 and CDR2 from the germline V gene are MNHNY and SVGAGI (reference sequence).

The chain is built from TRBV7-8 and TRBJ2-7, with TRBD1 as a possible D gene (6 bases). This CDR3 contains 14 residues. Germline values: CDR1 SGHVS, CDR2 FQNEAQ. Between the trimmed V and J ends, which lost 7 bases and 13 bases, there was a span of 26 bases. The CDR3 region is CASIWDTPGYENYF. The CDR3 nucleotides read TGTGCCAGCATCTGGGACACCCCTGGCTACGAGAATTACTTC.

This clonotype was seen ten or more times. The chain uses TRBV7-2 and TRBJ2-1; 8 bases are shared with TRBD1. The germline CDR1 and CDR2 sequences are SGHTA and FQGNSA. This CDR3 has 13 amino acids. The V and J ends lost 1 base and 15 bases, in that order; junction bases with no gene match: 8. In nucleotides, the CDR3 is TGTGCCAGCAGCTTAGAGGACAGGGCCCGGTGGTTCTTC. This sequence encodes CASSLEDRARWFF. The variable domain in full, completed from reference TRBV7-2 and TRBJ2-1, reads GAGVSQSPSNKVTEKGKDVELRCDPISGHTALYWYRQSLGQGLEFLIYFQGNSAPDKSGLPSDRFSAERTGGSVSTLTIQRTQQEDSAVYLCASSLEDRARWFFGPGTRLTVL.

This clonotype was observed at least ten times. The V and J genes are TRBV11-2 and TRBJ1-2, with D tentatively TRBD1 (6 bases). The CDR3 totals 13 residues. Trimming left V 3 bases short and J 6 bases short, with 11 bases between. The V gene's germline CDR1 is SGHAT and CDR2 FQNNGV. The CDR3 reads CASSFLAGDGYTF. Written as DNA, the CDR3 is TGTGCCAGCAGCTTCCTCGCAGGGGATGGCTACACCTTC. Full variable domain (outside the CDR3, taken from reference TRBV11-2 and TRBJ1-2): EAGVAQSPRYKIIEKRQSVAFWCNPISGHATLYWYQQILGQGPKLLIQFQNNGVVDDSQLPKDRFSAERLKGVDSTLKIQPAKLEDSAVYLCASSFLAGDGYTFGSGTRLTVV.

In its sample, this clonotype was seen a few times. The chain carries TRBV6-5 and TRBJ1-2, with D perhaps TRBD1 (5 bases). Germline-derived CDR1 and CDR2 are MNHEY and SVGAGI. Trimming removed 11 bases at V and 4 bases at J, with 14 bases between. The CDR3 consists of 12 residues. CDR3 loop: CAAGRGSYGYTF. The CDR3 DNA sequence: TGTGCCGCGGGACGGGGGAGCTATGGCTACACCTTC.

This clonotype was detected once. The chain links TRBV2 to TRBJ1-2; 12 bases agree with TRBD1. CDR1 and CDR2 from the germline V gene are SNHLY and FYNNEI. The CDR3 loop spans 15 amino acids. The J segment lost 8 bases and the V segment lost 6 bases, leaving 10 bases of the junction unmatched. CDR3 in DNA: TGTGCCAGCAGAGCAGGGACAGGGGGCACCGTGGGCTACACCTTC. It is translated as CASRAGTGGTVGYTF.

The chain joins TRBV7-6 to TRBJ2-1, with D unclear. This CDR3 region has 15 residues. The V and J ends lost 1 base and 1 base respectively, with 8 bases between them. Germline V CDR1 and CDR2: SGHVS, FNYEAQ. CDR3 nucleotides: TGTGCCAGCAGCTTAGTGGGGTATTCCTACAATGAGCAGTTCTTC. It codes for CASSLVGYSYNEQFF.